The 27 T cell receptor beta chains given below trace back to one sample, sequenced in a study of cytomegalovirus exposure and HLA in healthy donors. PCR was performed using 60 Vbeta and 13 Jbeta primers. The assay was immunoSEQ multiplex PCR, and TCRdb's table has in-frame clones only and misses some. Of more than 150,000 clones in the sample, around 74% were seen once. The sequenced sample was PBMCs. These receptors were obtained from a girl aged 10 to 17 in good health and CMV-seropositive.

This chain connects TRBV7-2 to TRBJ1-2; tentatively, D is TRBD1 (5 bases). CDR1 SGHTA and CDR2 FQGNSA come from the germline V gene. The length of the CDR3 is 16 residues. Between the trimmed V and J ends, which lost 5 bases and 0 bases, there was a span of 16 bases. The CDR3 DNA reads TGTGCCAGCAGCCTGGCAGGGTCTGGTACTAACTATGGCTACACCTTC. This encodes CASSLAGSGTNYGYTF.

The gene calls are TRBV15 and TRBJ2-2; D is possibly TRBD1 (6 bases). The V gene's germline CDR1 is LNHNV and CDR2 YYDKDF (reference sequence). V was clipped by 4 bases and J by 3 bases, with 12 bases between them. This CDR3 spans 15 amino acids. DNA of the CDR3: TGTGCCACCAGCAAGCGCTCAGGGGACACCGGGGAGCTGTTTTTT. This translates into CATSKRSGDTGELFF.

This chain connects TRBV6-5 to TRBJ1-2; TRBD1 might be the D (6 bases). V was pared by 6 bases and J by 2 bases, with 16 bases between. The germline gives CDR1 MNHEY, CDR2 SVGAGI. This CDR3 spans 15 amino acids. The CDR3 spells CASSPLQGENYGYTF. CDR3 sequence (DNA): TGTGCCAGCAGCCCCTTACAGGGTGAAAACTATGGCTACACCTTC.

The sample holds one count of this clone. This chain links TRBV4-1 with TRBJ2-1, with 10 bases matching TRBD1. The CDR3 sequence is 15 residues long. Germline V gives CDR1 MGHRA, CDR2 YSYEKL. Trimming took 4 bases from V and 7 from J; bases not matched to a gene: 7. CDR3 loop: CASSPGTGERNEQFF. The CDR3 region has the DNA TGCGCCAGCAGCCCCGGGACAGGGGAAAGGAATGAGCAGTTCTTC.

This clone appeared once. The CDR3 is CSVRGAGEQYF. CDR3 nucleotides: TGCAGCGTTCGGGGGGCGGGGGAGCAGTACTTC. The chain joins TRBV29-1 to TRBJ2-7, with D possibly matching TRBD2 (7 bases). Trimming shortened V by 5 bases and J by 7 bases, and 12 bases separated the two germline ends. The CDR3 contains 11 residues. Germline CDR1 SQVTM, CDR2 ANQGSEA.

The chain carries TRBV9 and TRBJ2-5; TRBD1 might be the D (6 bases). Looked up from germline, CDR1 is SGDLS and CDR2 is YYNGEE. There are 16 residues in the CDR3. Between the trimmed V and J ends, which lost 0 bases and 3 bases, there was a span of 15 bases. The CDR3 nucleotides are TGTGCCAGCAGCGTAGAATTGTGGGACACCAAAGAGACCCAGTACTTC. Its protein is CASSVELWDTKETQYF.

V gene TRBV12-5 combines with J gene TRBJ2-7; TRBD2 matches at 8 bases. This CDR3 contains 13 residues. From germline, CDR1 is LGHNT and CDR2 FRNRAP. Germline trimming cut 1 base from V and 5 bases from J; bases unmatched to any gene: 1. The chain's CDR3 is CASGLAGGDEQYF. CDR3 sequence (DNA): TGTGCTAGTGGTTTGGCGGGGGGGGACGAGCAGTACTTC.

This chain uses TRBV5-4 with TRBJ2-5, with TRBD2 matching 10 bases. CDR3 length: 15 residues. V lost 2 bases, J lost 0 bases, and 1 base stayed unmatched. Germline CDR1 is SGHNT and CDR2 is YYREEE (reference sequence). This chain's CDR3 is CASSLAGGYQETQYF. CDR3 DNA: TGTGCCAGCAGCTTAGCGGGGGGGTACCAAGAGACCCAGTACTTC.

In this sample, this clone turned up once. The chain links TRBV5-8 to TRBJ1-5; 9 nucleotides align to TRBD1. Germline V gene data show CDR1 as SGHTS and CDR2 as YDEGEE. The V gene end was trimmed by 3 bases and the J gene end by 4 bases; junction bases not matched to a gene: 5. CDR3 size: 15 residues. The CDR3 DNA sequence: TGTGCCAGCAGCTCGACAGGGGGAAGAAATCAGCCCCAGCATTTT. Amino acids: CASSSTGGRNQPQHF.

This clone has a single count. The genes are TRBV7-2 and TRBJ1-4; tentative D call: TRBD1 (6 bases). CDR1 is SGHTA and CDR2 is FQGNSA in the germline V gene. The CDR3 extends over 16 amino acids. Trimming removed 3 bases from V and 2 bases from J, with 13 bases in between. The CDR3 DNA follows: TGTGCCAGCAGCTTGACAGGCGTCGCGACTAATGAAAAACTGTTTTTT. Protein: CASSLTGVATNEKLFF.

The chain has TRBV25-1 and TRBJ1-1; TRBD1 matches at 7 bases. The CDR3 is made up of 15 amino acids. With 2 bases clipped from V and 4 bases from J, the junction kept 7 bases outside the gene matches. Germline V gives CDR1 MGHDK, CDR2 SYGVNS. CDR3 in DNA: TGTGCCAGCAGTGAAAATAGGGCAGGGGGCACTGAAGCTTTCTTT. It codes for CASSENRAGGTEAFF.

The chain links TRBV10-1 to TRBJ2-1, with TRBD2 matching over 10 bases. V lost 2 bases to trimming and J lost 5 bases; unmatched junction nucleotides: 3. Germline CDR1 reads WNHNN; CDR2 reads SYGVQD (reference sequence). This CDR3 is 15 amino acids long. CDR3 sequence reads: CASSETSGVDNEQFF. The CDR3 DNA sequence: TGCGCCAGCAGTGAGACTAGCGGGGTAGACAATGAGCAGTTCTTC.

The gene calls are TRBV5-6 and TRBJ1-5; D remains ambiguous. Germline V gives CDR1 SGHDT, CDR2 YYEEEE. V was cut by 4 bases and J by 7 bases, with 18 bases left in between. This CDR3 is 15 amino acids long. CDR3 nucleotide sequence: TGTGCCAGCAGCGTGGACGGGGAGGGTGCCCAGCCCCAGCATTTT. Translation gives CASSVDGEGAQPQHF.

The chain couples TRBV7-8 to TRBJ2-7; 10 nucleotides align to TRBD2. CDR1 and CDR2 from the germline V gene are SGHVS and FQNEAQ. This CDR3 has 14 amino acids. Losses at the gene ends were 5 bases for V and 6 bases for J; bases not matched to a gene: 7. In nucleotides, the CDR3 is TGTGCCAGCAGCCCGGTAGCGGGGGGCGTCGAGCAGTACTTC. Translated, it gives CASSPVAGGVEQYF.

J is TRBJ1-4 and V is TRBV11-2, with 7 nucleotides matching TRBD1. Germline CDR1 SGHAT, CDR2 FQNNGV. The CDR3 runs to 15 residues. Losses at the gene ends were 4 bases for V and 4 bases for J; bases not matched to a gene: 6. CDR3 region: CASSSTGAINEKLFF. As DNA, the CDR3 is TGTGCCAGCAGCTCCACAGGGGCTATTAATGAAAAACTGTTTTTT. Looking up the rest from reference TRBV11-2 and TRBJ1-4 gives the full variable domain: EAGVAQSPRYKIIEKRQSVAFWCNPISGHATLYWYQQILGQGPKLLIQFQNNGVVDDSQLPKDRFSAERLKGVDSTLKIQPAKLEDSAVYLCASSSTGAINEKLFFGSGTQLSVL.

This clone was found once. The V gene is TRBV12-5, the J gene TRBJ2-2; 8 bases match TRBD1. CDR1 is LGHNT, CDR2 FRNRAP, per germline. Germline trimming cut 4 bases from V and 11 bases from J; bases unmatched to any gene: 6. This CDR3 is 13 amino acids long. The DNA of the CDR3 is TGTGCTAGTGGTTGGACAGGGAGGAGTGAGCTGTTTTTT. Its translation is CASGWTGRSELFF.

The J gene is TRBJ2-2, the V gene TRBV10-2; TRBD1 might be the D (6 bases). The CDR3 length is 14 residues. The V gene lost 5 bases and the J gene lost 1 base, with 8 bases spanning the gap. The V gene's germline CDR1 is WSHSY and CDR2 SAAADI. CDR3 in amino acids: CASSWTENTGELFF. The CDR3 DNA follows: TGCGCCAGCAGTTGGACAGAGAACACCGGGGAGCTGTTTTTT.

The J gene is TRBJ2-1, the V gene TRBV10-3; TRBD2 agrees at 14 bases. The germline V gene has CDR1 ENHRY and CDR2 SYGVKD. This CDR3 spans 16 amino acids. V was pared by 3 bases and J by 6 bases, with 4 bases of the junction left unmatched. CDR3 DNA sequence: TGTGCCATCAGTGAAGGGACTAGCGGGGGCTTCAATGAGCAGTTCTTC. Its protein is CAISEGTSGGFNEQFF.

V is TRBV18 and J is TRBJ2-7, with 9 positions matching TRBD2. V was pared by 3 bases and J by 3 bases, with 6 bases of the junction left unmatched. Germline loops: CDR1 KGHSH, CDR2 LQKENI. This CDR3 spans 15 amino acids. As DNA, the CDR3 is TGTGCCAGCTCACCTGGCGGGGGGGCAATCTACGAGCAGTACTTC. Its protein product is CASSPGGGAIYEQYF.

This rearrangement joins TRBV5-1 to TRBJ2-5; D is possibly TRBD1 (5 bases). Germline V CDR1 and CDR2: SGHRS, YFSETQ. Trimming took 1 base from V and 1 from J, leaving 11 bases between them. There are 15 residues in the CDR3. CDR3 sequence reads: CASSLMSGPQETQYF. The CDR3 nucleotides read TGCGCCAGCAGCTTGATGTCAGGGCCCCAAGAGACCCAGTACTTC.

The J gene is TRBJ1-6, the V gene TRBV4-3; D is unresolved. The CDR3 loop spans 17 amino acids. Deletions cut 0 bases from V and 0 bases from J, with 9 bases between. CDR1 is LGHNA, CDR2 YSLEER, per germline. DNA for the CDR3: TGCGCCAGCAGCCAAGACCCAAGGAGCTCCTATAATTCACCCCTCCACTTT. Translating gives CASSQDPRSSYNSPLHF.

The chain joins TRBV5-1 to TRBJ2-5, with TRBD2 as a possible D gene (5 bases). The end of the DNA is better explained by TRBJ2-7, so the J call may be wrong. The CDR3 totals 13 residues. CDR1 is SGHRS, CDR2 YFSETQ, per germline. The CDR3 loop is CASSVGEAYEQYF. The DNA for the CDR3 is TGCGCCAGCAGCGTGGGAGAAGCCTACGAGCAGTACTTC.

In this sample, this clone turned up once. This chain uses TRBV18 with TRBJ2-5; TRBD2 matches at 12 bases. CDR1 and CDR2 from the germline V gene are KGHSH and LQKENI. This CDR3 has 15 residues. V shed 3 bases and J 3 bases; nucleotides not matched to a gene: 2. The CDR3 DNA follows: TGTGCCAGCTCACCCAGACTAGCGGGGGAAGAGACCCAGTACTTC. Its protein product is CASSPRLAGEETQYF.

This chain joins TRBV7-2 and TRBJ2-7, with 8 bases matching TRBD1. CDR1 is SGHTA and CDR2 is FQGNSA in the germline V gene. J gave up 4 bases and V 5 bases, and 4 bases lay outside the gene matches. CDR3 length: 13 residues. CDR3 bases: TGTGCCAGCAGCCCGGGACAGGTATACGAGCAGTACTTC. This translates into CASSPGQVYEQYF.

V usage is TRBV11-2 and J usage is TRBJ1-2; maybe TRBD1 (6 bases). V was trimmed by 5 bases and J by 4 bases, leaving 17 bases between them. Germline V gene lookup returns CDR1 SGHAT and CDR2 FQNNGV. This CDR3 contains 15 residues. The CDR3 DNA reads as TGTGCCAGCAGCCCCCAATCTGGACAGCTCTATGGCTACACCTTC. Translation: CASSPQSGQLYGYTF.

The chain carries TRBV18 and TRBJ1-3; 7 bases fit TRBD1. The CDR3 runs to 16 residues. The germline CDR1 and CDR2 sequences are KGHSH and LQKENI. V shed 2 bases and J 2 bases; nucleotides not matched to a gene: 6. The CDR3 DNA reads TGTGCCAGCTCACCAGGACAGGTCGAGGCTGGAAACACCATATATTTT. Protein: CASSPGQVEAGNTIYF. The full variable domain, in which reference TRBV18 and TRBJ1-3 provide the parts outside the CDR3, is NAGVMQNPRHLVRRRGQEARLRCSPMKGHSHVYWYRQLPEEGLKFMVYLQKENIIDESGMPKERFSAEFPKEGPSILRIQQVVRGDSAAYFCASSPGQVEAGNTIYFGEGSWLTVV.

This rearrangement joins TRBV9 to TRBJ1-2, with TRBD1 as a possible D gene (5 bases). The CDR3 is made up of 14 amino acids. CDR1 is SGDLS, CDR2 YYNGEE, per germline. Trimming removed 0 bases at V and 7 bases at J, with 13 bases between. CDR3 nucleotide sequence: TGTGCCAGCAGCGTAGCTGTTAGGGGATCTGGCTACACCTTC. Translation: CASSVAVRGSGYTF. The full variable domain, in which reference TRBV9 and TRBJ1-2 provide the parts outside the CDR3, is DSGVTQTPKHLITATGQRVTLRCSPRSGDLSVYWYQQSLDQGLQFLIQYYNGEERAKGNILERFSAQQFPDLHSELNLSSLELGDSALYFCASSVAVRGSGYTFGSGTRLTVV.